The T cell receptor (beta chain) described here comes from a study of early T cells in non-severe SARS-CoV-2 infection. For the study at large: RNA in bulk from unsorted whole blood was sequenced, and chains were unpaired.

CDR3 length equals 11 residues. V was cut by 4 bases and J by 2 bases, with 6 bases left in between. Germline V gene data show CDR1 as GTSNPN and CDR2 as SVGIG (reference sequence). A single record per CDR3 protein comes from TCRdb applying MiXCR to the 5' RACE reads. The sample consists of 40,000 to 45,000 distinct CDR3 sequences, roughly 10% of them appearing once. This clonotype was seen only a few times. The sequence derives from an adult who was a healthcare worker with PCR-confirmed SARS-CoV-2 infection or an uninfected control (not recorded which). This chain connects TRBV30 to TRBJ2-7; no clear D gene. The sample taken for sequencing was whole blood. This chain's CDR3 is CAWTKTYEQYF. CDR3 nucleotides: TGTGCCTGGACTAAAACCTACGAGCAGTACTTC.